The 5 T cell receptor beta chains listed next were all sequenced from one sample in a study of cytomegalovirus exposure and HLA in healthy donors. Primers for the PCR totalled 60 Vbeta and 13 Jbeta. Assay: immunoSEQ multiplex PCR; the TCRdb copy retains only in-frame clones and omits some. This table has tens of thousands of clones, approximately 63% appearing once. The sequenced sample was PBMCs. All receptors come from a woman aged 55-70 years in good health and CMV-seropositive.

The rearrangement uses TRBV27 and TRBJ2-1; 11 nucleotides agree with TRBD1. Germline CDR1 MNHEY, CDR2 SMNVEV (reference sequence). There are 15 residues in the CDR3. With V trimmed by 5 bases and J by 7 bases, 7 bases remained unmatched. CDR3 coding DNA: TGTGCCAGCAGTCCAGGGACAGGGGGTTCGAATGAGCAGTTCTTC. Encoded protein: CASSPGTGGSNEQFF.

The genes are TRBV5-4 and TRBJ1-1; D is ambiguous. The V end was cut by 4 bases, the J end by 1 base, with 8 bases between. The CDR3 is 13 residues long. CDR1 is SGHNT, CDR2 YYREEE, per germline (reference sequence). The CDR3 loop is CASSRAGNTEAFF. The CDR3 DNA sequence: TGTGCCAGCAGCCGTGCAGGGAACACTGAAGCTTTCTTT.

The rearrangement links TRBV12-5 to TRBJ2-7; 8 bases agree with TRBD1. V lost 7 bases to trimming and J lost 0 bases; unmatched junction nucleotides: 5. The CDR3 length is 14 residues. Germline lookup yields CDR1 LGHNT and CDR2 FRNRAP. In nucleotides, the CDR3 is TGTGCTAGTGCCCCCGGGACAGGCTCCTACGAGCAGTACTTC. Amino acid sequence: CASAPGTGSYEQYF.

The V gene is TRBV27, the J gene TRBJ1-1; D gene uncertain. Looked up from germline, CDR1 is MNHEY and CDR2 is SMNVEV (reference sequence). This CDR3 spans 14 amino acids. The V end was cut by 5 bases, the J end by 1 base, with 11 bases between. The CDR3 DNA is TGTGCCAGCAGTGAGGATCACTCGAACACTGAAGCTTTCTTT. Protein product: CASSEDHSNTEAFF.

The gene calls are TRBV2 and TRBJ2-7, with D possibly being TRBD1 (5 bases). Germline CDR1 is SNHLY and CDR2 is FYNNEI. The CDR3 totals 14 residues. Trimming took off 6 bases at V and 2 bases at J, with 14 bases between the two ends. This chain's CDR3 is CASRKVAGTYEQYF. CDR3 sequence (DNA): TGTGCCAGCAGGAAAGTGGCAGGGACCTACGAGCAGTACTTC.